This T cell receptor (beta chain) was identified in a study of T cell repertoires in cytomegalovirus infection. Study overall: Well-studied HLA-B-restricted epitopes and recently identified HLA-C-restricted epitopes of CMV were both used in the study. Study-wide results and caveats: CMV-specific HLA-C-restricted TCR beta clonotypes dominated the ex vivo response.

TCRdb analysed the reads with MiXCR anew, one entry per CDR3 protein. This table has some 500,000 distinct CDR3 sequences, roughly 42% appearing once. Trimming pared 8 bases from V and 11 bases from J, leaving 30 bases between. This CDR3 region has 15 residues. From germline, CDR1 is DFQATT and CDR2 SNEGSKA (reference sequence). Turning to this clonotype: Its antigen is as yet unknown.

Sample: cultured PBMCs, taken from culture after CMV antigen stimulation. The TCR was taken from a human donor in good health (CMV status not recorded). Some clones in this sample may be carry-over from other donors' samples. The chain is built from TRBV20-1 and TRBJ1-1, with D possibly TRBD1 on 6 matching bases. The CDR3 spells CSLRAAGASTGTAFF. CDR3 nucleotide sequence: TGCAGTCTTAGGGCGGCAGGGGCCTCTACCGGCACGGCTTTCTTT.